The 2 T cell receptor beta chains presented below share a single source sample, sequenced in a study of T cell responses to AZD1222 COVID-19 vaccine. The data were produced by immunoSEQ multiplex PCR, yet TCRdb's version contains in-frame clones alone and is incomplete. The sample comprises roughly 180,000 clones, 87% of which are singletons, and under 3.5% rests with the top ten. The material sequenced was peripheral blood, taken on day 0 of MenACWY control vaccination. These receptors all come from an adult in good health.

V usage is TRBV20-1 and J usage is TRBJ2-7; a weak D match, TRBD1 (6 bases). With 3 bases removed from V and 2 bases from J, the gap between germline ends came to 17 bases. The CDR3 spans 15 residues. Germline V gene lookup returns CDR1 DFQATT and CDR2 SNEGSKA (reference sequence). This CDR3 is CSASSPEAGAYEQYF. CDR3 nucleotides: TGCAGTGCTAGTTCCCCGGAAGCAGGGGCCTACGAGCAGTACTTC.

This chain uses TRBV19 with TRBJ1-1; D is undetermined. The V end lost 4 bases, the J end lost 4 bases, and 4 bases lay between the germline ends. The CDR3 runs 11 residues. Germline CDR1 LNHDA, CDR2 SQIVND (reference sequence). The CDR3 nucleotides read TGTGCCAGTAGTAAGCGCACTGAAGCTTTCTTT. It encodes CASSKRTEAFF.